This T cell receptor (beta chain) was sequenced for a study of blood T cells in healthy people across ages. Total RNA, at least 5 micrograms per sample, was extracted from PBMCs. Points from the study as a whole: Compared with aged donors, long-lived donors showed fewer expanded clones, suggesting selection.

This CDR3 is built from 19 residues. The trim removed 4 bases at V and 1 base at J, leaving 10 bases unmatched. Germline V lookup: CDR1 KGHDR, CDR2 SFDVKD. Primed by a sample-barcoded 5' primer and a J-beta primer mix, a second PCR proceeded for roughly 7 to 12 cycles. A template-switch adaptor with 12 random nucleotides tagged each cDNA molecule. TCRdb redid the calling of the 5' RACE reads with MiXCR, one entry per CDR3 protein. The profile shows roughly 830,000 distinct CDR3 sequences, 60% to 80% of them singletons. This clonotype occurred a few times. Its antigen is not identified. This rearrangement joins TRBV24-1 to TRBJ2-1; 12 nucleotides match TRBD1. The sequenced material came from blood. This TCR was recovered from a man younger than 45 in good health. CDR3 region: CATSESGTGGAGSYNEQFF. In DNA form, the CDR3 reads TGTGCCACCAGTGAATCGGGGACAGGGGGCGCAGGGTCCTACAATGAGCAGTTCTTC.